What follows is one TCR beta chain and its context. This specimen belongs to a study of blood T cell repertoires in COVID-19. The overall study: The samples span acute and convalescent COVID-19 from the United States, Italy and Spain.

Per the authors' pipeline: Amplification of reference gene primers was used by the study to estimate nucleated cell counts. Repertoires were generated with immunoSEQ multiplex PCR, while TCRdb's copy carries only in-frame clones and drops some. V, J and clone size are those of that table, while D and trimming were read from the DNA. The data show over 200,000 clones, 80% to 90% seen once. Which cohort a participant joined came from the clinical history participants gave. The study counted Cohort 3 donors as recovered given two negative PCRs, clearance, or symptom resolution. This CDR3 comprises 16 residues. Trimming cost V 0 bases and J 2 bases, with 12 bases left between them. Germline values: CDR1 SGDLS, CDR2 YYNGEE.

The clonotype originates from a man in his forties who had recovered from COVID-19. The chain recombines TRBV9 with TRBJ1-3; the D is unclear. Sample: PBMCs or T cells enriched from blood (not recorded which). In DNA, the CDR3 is TGTGCCAGCAGCGTAGACCCGGGTAATACTGGAAACACCATATATTTT. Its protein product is CASSVDPGNTGNTIYF.